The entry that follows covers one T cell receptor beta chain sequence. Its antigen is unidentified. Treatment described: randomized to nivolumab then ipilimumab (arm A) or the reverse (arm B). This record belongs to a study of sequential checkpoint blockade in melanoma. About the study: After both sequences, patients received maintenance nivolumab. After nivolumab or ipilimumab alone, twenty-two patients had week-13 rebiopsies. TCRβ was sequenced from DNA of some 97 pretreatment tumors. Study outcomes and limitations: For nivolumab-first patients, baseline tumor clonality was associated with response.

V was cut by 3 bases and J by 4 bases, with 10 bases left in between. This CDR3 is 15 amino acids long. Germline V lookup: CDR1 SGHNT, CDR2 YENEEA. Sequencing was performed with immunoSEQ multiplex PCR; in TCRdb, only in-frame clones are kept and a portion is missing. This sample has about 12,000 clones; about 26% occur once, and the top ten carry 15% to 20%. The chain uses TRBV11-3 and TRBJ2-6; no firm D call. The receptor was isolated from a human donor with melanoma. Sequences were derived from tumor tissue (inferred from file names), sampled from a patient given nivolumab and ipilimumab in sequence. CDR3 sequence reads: CASSFRWLGANVLTF. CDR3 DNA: TGTGCCAGCAGCTTCCGGTGGCTAGGGGCCAACGTCCTGACTTTC.